The T cell receptor (beta chain) described here comes from a study of blood T cell repertoires in COVID-19. CDR3 length: 13 residues. V was cut by 5 bases and J by 2 bases, with 8 bases left in between. Data came from immunoSEQ multiplex PCR; TCRdb stores just in-frame clones and leaves some out. The data contain approximately 250,000 clones, 70% to 90% of them singletons. The chain is built from TRBV12-3 or TRBV12-4 and TRBJ2-3; no definite D call. This clonotype originated in a man aged 18 to 35 with active or convalescent COVID-19. Source material: peripheral blood. The CDR3 DNA reads as TGTGCCAGCAGTGCTATCCTCACAGATACGCAGTATTTT. It encodes CASSAILTDTQYF.